This T cell receptor beta chain stems from a study of blood T cell repertoires in COVID-19. Looking at the study overall: Italy, Spain and the United States were the sources of the convalescent and acute COVID-19 samples. PBMCs, B-cell-depleted T cells, or T cells were the source of the cDNA or gDNA that made up the material.

Per germline, CDR1 SQVTM and CDR2 ANQGSEA. There are 13 residues in the CDR3. Trimming left V 7 bases short and J 9 bases short, with 19 bases between. Measured with immunoSEQ multiplex PCR; TCRdb has only the in-frame clones, and not every one. The sample carries more than 200,000 clones, 75% to 85% recorded once. The sequencing input was peripheral blood. The TCR was taken from a middle-aged woman who had recovered from COVID-19. The chain recombines TRBV29-1 with TRBJ2-1; no clear D gene. This CDR3 is CSANIHESREQFF. The CDR3, as DNA: TGCAGCGCAAACATACATGAATCCCGTGAGCAGTTCTTC.